Listed here are 27 T cell receptor beta chains from one sample, sequenced in a study of T cells of healthy individuals. MiXCR, run by TCRdb on the 5' RACE reads, gives a single entry per CDR3 protein. Here the sample spans 40,000 to 65,000 distinct CDR3 sequences, roughly 14% being singletons. These receptors were obtained from a human donor in good health.

Only a few counts were recorded for this clonotype. A read error may be the cause here, since a much bigger clone is one base away. The chain uses TRBV12-3 or TRBV12-4 and TRBJ1-5, with 9 positions matching TRBD1. The CDR3 totals 15 residues. For the CDR3, the DNA is TGTGCCAGCGATTCGCCGGGACAGGGCCATCAGCCCCAGAATTTT. It encodes CASDSPGQGHQPQNF.

The sample holds many counts of this clonotype. The chain links TRBV20-1 to TRBJ2-7; D gene uncertain. The CDR3 totals 12 residues. The V end was cut by 0 bases, the J end by 4 bases, with 7 bases between. Germline V gene sequence: CDR1 DFQATT, CDR2 SNEGSKA (reference sequence). The CDR3, as DNA: TGCAGTGCTAGAGATCTCGGGTACGAGCAGTACTTC. This gives the protein CSARDLGYEQYF.

In this sample, this clonotype turned up a few times. In nucleotides, the CDR3 is TGTGCCAGCAGCTTATATACAGGGAACACTGAAGCTTTCTTT. This encodes CASSLYTGNTEAFF. The rearrangement joins TRBV7-2 to TRBJ1-1; tentatively, D is TRBD1 (5 bases). Germline V gives CDR1 SGHTA, CDR2 FQGNSA. This CDR3 contains 14 residues. Between the trimmed V and J ends, which lost 2 bases and 1 base, there was a span of 8 bases.

This clonotype was recorded many times. The chain has TRBV4-1 and TRBJ2-3; 7 nucleotides line up with TRBD1. Germline trimming cut 3 bases from V and 1 base from J; bases unmatched to any gene: 4. Germline V gene lookup returns CDR1 MGHRA and CDR2 YSYEKL. The length of the CDR3 is 15 residues. The CDR3 nucleotides are TGCGCCAGCAGCCATCGGACAGGCGGCACAGATACGCAGTATTTT. Residues: CASSHRTGGTDTQYF.

This chain uses TRBV10-3 with TRBJ1-5; D call uncertain. V lost 3 bases and J 0 bases, leaving 6 bases between the germline ends. CDR1 and CDR2 (germline): ENHRY, SYGVKD. The CDR3 sequence is 14 residues long. For the CDR3, the DNA is TGTGCCATCAGTGAAGGCGGTAGCAATCAGCCCCAGCATTTT. This codes for CAISEGGSNQPQHF.

This clonotype has ten or more counts. The chain couples TRBV6-1 to TRBJ2-7; a possible D gene is TRBD2 (5 bases). The germline V gene has CDR1 MNHNS and CDR2 SASEGT. The ends were cut back, 8 bases at V and 2 bases at J, with 13 bases in the middle. The CDR3 is 13 amino acids. The CDR3 spells CASSSGNPYEQYF. The CDR3 bases are TGTGCCAGCTCTTCGGGGAACCCCTACGAGCAGTACTTC.

This clonotype showed up many times. The V gene is TRBV9, the J gene TRBJ2-2; D gene uncertain. The length of the CDR3 is 11 residues. V lost 3 bases to trimming and J lost 6 bases, with 3 bases between them. Germline lookup yields CDR1 SGDLS and CDR2 YYNGEE. In DNA form, the CDR3 reads TGTGCCAGCAGCGCGCCCGGGGAGCTGTTTTTT. Amino acids: CASSAPGELFF.

This clonotype appeared many times. Being one base from a much bigger clone, this may be a read error. In this CDR3 the conserved last residue, phenylalanine or tryptophan, is missing, so a read error is likely. CDR3 residues: CASSVQGWAYNEQFL. CDR3 in DNA: TGTGCCAGCAGTGTACAGGGTTGGGCCTACAATGAGCAGTTCCTC. This chain links TRBV12-3 or TRBV12-4 with TRBJ2-1; D perhaps matches TRBD1 (6 bases). V was pared by 5 bases and J by 2 bases, with 13 bases between. CDR3 length equals 15 residues.

This clonotype was seen only a few times. The rearrangement joins TRBV12-3 or TRBV12-4 to TRBJ1-2, with D perhaps TRBD1 (5 bases). V lost 5 bases and J 4 bases, leaving 17 bases between the germline ends. The CDR3 is 15 residues long. CDR3 DNA: TGTGCCAGCAGTCCCGAGGGCCAGGGCTCCTATGGCTACACCTTC. Residues: CASSPEGQGSYGYTF.

The rearrangement uses TRBV7-2 and TRBJ2-7; 8 positions agree with TRBD1. Germline values: CDR1 SGHTA, CDR2 FQGNSA. J was trimmed by 2 bases and V by 3 bases; bases with no gene match: 9. CDR3 length equals 16 residues. The CDR3 is CASSLGAGGSPYEQYF. Here the CDR3 DNA reads TGTGCCAGCAGCTTGGGCGCAGGGGGCAGCCCCTACGAGCAGTACTTC.

This chain connects TRBV7-2 to TRBJ2-1; no firm D call. Germline V gene lookup returns CDR1 SGHTA and CDR2 FQGNSA. The CDR3 has 14 residues. V lost 0 bases and J 3 bases, leaving 6 bases between the germline ends. The CDR3 DNA reads TGTGCCAGCAGCTTAGCGGGTCGCTACAATGAGCAGTTCTTC. It translates to CASSLAGRYNEQFF.

This clonotype was seen ten or more times. The chain combines TRBV12-5 with TRBJ2-2; a weak D match, TRBD2 (5 bases). CDR1 is LGHNT, CDR2 FRNRAP, per germline. The CDR3 has 15 amino acids. V lost 3 bases, J lost 0 bases, and 8 bases lay in between. For the CDR3, the DNA is TGTGCTAGTGGTTTAGCGGCAGCGAACACCGGGGAGCTGTTTTTT. This translates into CASGLAAANTGELFF.

There are a few counts of this clonotype. The genes are TRBV29-1 and TRBJ2-3; D ambiguous. CDR1 is SQVTM, CDR2 ANQGSEA, per germline. The CDR3 covers 12 residues. V shed 8 bases and J shed 8 bases, with 17 bases lying between them. The CDR3 is CSFRTVLGTQYF. For the CDR3, the DNA is TGCAGCTTCAGGACCGTTCTCGGTACGCAGTATTTT.

This clonotype showed up just a few times. The chain uses TRBV4-3 and TRBJ1-2; a possible D gene is TRBD1 (5 bases). The V gene lost 1 base and the J gene lost 1 base, with 16 bases spanning the gap. The length of the CDR3 is 17 residues. Germline assignment: CDR1 LGHNA and CDR2 YSLEER. CDR3 bases: TGCGCCAGCAGCCAAGTGCGGGGCACTCCTCTTAACTATGGCTACACCTTC. It codes for CASSQVRGTPLNYGYTF.

Notes on this clonotype: This sequence may be a read error, since a much larger clone differs from it by one base. The chain recombines TRBV12-5 with TRBJ2-7, with 10 bases matching TRBD1. CDR3 length: 16 amino acids. CDR1 and CDR2 (germline): LGHNT, FRNRAP. CDR3 amino acids: CASGLARTGGDYKQYF. The CDR3 coding sequence is TGTGCTAGTGGTTTGGCCCGGACAGGGGGGGACTACAAGCAGTACTTC.

This clonotype was picked up many times. J is TRBJ2-1 and V is TRBV11-2; D gene unclear. V was shortened by 1 base and J by 10 bases, with 14 bases between the two germline ends. The CDR3 is 14 amino acids. Germline values: CDR1 SGHAT, CDR2 FQNNGV. CDR3 protein: CASSLGSEPREQFF. In DNA form, the CDR3 reads TGTGCCAGCAGCTTAGGCTCTGAGCCCCGCGAGCAGTTCTTC.

The chain has TRBV12-3 or TRBV12-4 and TRBJ2-5; TRBD2 might be the D (6 bases). The V gene lost 5 bases and the J gene lost 7 bases, with 14 bases spanning the gap. The CDR3 consists of 13 residues. The CDR3 loop is CASSGSAGRTQYF. The CDR3 DNA sequence: TGTGCCAGCAGTGGGTCTGCGGGGAGGACCCAGTACTTC.

By sample share, this clonotype is medium-sized. The chain links TRBV29-1 to TRBJ2-1; D is possibly TRBD2 (5 bases). The CDR3 runs to 12 residues. Germline V lookup: CDR1 SQVTM, CDR2 ANQGSEA. V was shortened by 6 bases and J by 8 bases, with 14 bases between the two germline ends. The DNA for the CDR3 is TGCAGCGTCCTAACTAGTTTCCATGAGCAGTTCTTC. Its protein product is CSVLTSFHEQFF.

The chain combines TRBV7-2 with TRBJ2-2; no definite D call. V dropped 5 bases and J dropped 5 bases, with 12 bases sitting between them. Germline CDR1 and CDR2: SGHTA and FQGNSA. This CDR3 is built from 14 residues. CDR3 bases: TGTGCCAGCAGCGTAGGGTCCGGAACCGGGGAGCTGTTTTTT. This codes for CASSVGSGTGELFF. Variable domain in full (rest from reference TRBV7-2 and TRBJ2-2): GAGVSQSPSNKVTEKGKDVELRCDPISGHTALYWYRQSLGQGLEFLIYFQGNSAPDKSGLPSDRFSAERTGGSVSTLTIQRTQQEDSAVYLCASSVGSGTGELFFGEGSRLTVL.

The chain couples TRBV20-1 to TRBJ2-1; TRBD2 agrees at 15 bases. CDR3 length: 17 amino acids. Germline CDR1 DFQATT, CDR2 SNEGSKA (reference sequence). J gave up 4 bases and V 3 bases, and 7 bases lay outside the gene matches. The CDR3 region has the DNA TGCAGTGCTAGTTGGGTGGGACTAGCGGGGGGATACAATGAGCAGTTCTTC. Its translation is CSASWVGLAGGYNEQFF.

There are a few counts of this clonotype. This chain links TRBV10-2 with TRBJ2-1, with 10 bases fitting TRBD2. Per germline, CDR1 WSHSY and CDR2 SAAADI. V was pared by 6 bases and J by 3 bases, with 8 bases of the junction left unmatched. The length of the CDR3 is 16 residues. CDR3 DNA sequence: TGCGCCAGCAGATCTAGCGGGAGTCGGATCTACAATGAGCAGTTCTTC. Translated: CASRSSGSRIYNEQFF.

About this clonotype itself: In this CDR3 the conserved last residue, phenylalanine or tryptophan, is missing, so a read error is likely. The limits of the CDR3 on the DNA are not certain, so only TCRdb's listed CDR3 is given. This rearrangement joins TRBV7-2 to TRBJ2-1; no DNA check was done on the table's D call, TRBD2. The V gene's germline CDR1 is SGHTA and CDR2 FQGNSA. The CDR3 extends over 13 residues, inclusive of both ends. The CDR3 is CASSLSESSGWVV.

This clonotype was seen at least ten times. The junction and the germline gene differ at one end; a read error may be behind it. The V call is TRBV19, the J call TRBJ1-1; 9 nucleotides align to TRBD1. Germline V gives CDR1 LNHDA, CDR2 SQIVND (reference sequence). This CDR3 spans 14 amino acids. CDR3 nucleotides: TGTGCCAGTAGTTTAGACAGGGGGAGAACTGAAGCTTTCTTT. It specifies CASSLDRGRTEAFF.

This clonotype was detected a few times. The genes are TRBV5-1 and TRBJ1-2, with D hard to call. Trimming left V 4 bases short and J 8 bases short, with 21 bases between. The CDR3 extends over 15 amino acids. Germline V gene lookup returns CDR1 SGHRS and CDR2 YFSETQ. This chain's CDR3 is CASSPNGVSLGGYTF. CDR3 DNA: TGCGCCAGCAGCCCTAATGGAGTCTCACTGGGAGGCTACACCTTC.

The chain joins TRBV29-1 to TRBJ1-5; weak D call: TRBD1 (5 bases). Trimming shortened V by 5 bases and J by 3 bases, and 11 bases separated the two germline ends. CDR1 and CDR2 (germline): SQVTM, ANQGSEA. The CDR3 sequence is 13 residues long. CDR3 sequence: CSVSPGVNQPQHF. The CDR3 coding sequence is TGCAGCGTTTCCCCGGGGGTCAATCAGCCCCAGCATTTT.

This chain uses TRBV7-9 with TRBJ2-5; 8 bases are shared with TRBD2. Unmatched junction bases numbered 9, after V lost 0 bases and J lost 0 bases. Germline V CDR1 and CDR2: SEHNR, FQNEAQ (reference sequence). This CDR3 comprises 18 residues. The CDR3 reads CASSLAQRGTRHQETQYF. CDR3 nucleotide sequence: TGTGCCAGCAGCTTAGCGCAGAGGGGGACTAGACACCAAGAGACCCAGTACTTC. The variable domain in full, completed from reference TRBV7-9 and TRBJ2-5, reads DTGVSQNPRHKITKRGQNVTFRCDPISEHNRLYWYRQTLGQGPEFLTYFQNEAQLEKSRLLSDRFSAERPKGSFSTLEIQRTEQGDSAMYLCASSLAQRGTRHQETQYFGPGTRLLVL.

The CDR3 protein is CSVGVGTGNYGYTF. The CDR3 nucleotides read TGCAGCGTTGGGGTCGGGACGGGTAACTATGGCTACACCTTC. The chain joins TRBV29-1 to TRBJ1-2; TRBD1 might be the D (5 bases). Trimming took off 4 bases at V and 1 base at J, with 13 bases between the two ends. The CDR3 runs 14 residues. The germline V gene has CDR1 SQVTM and CDR2 ANQGSEA.